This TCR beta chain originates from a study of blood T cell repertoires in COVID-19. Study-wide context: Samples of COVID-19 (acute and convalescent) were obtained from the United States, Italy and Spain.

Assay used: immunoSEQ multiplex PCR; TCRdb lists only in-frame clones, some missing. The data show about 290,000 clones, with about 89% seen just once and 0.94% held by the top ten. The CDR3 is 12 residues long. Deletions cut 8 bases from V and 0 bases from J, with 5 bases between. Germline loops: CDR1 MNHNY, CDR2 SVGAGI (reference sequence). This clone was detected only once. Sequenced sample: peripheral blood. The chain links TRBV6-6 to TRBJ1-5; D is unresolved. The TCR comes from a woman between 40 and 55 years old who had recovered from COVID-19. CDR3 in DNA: TGTGCCAGCCGCTATAGCAATCAGCCCCAGCATTTT. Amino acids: CASRYSNQPQHF.